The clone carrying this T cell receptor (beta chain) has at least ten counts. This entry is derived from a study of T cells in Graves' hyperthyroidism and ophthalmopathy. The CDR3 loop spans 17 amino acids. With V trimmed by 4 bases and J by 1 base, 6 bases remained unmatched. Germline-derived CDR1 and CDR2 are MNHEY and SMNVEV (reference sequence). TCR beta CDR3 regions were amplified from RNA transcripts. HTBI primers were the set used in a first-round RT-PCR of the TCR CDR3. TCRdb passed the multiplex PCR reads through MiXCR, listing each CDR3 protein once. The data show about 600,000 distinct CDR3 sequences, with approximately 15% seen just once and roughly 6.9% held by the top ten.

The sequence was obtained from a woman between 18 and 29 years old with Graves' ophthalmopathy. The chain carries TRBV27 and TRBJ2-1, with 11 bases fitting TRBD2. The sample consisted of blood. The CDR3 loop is CASSSGLAGDSYNEQFF. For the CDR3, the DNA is TGTGCCAGCAGTTCAGGACTAGCGGGTGATTCCTACAATGAGCAGTTCTTC.